This T cell receptor (beta chain) stems from a study of T-cell reconstitution after alpha-beta-depleted transplantation in children. In this sample, this clonotype turned up many times. The library targeted TCRbeta and was prepared with unique molecular identifiers. TCRdb independently ran MiXCR on the PCR reads; one entry per CDR3 protein. Counted here are 200,000 to 250,000 distinct CDR3 sequences, approximately 12% occurring once; the ten biggest clones make up approximately 2.9%. This CDR3 contains 15 residues. Germline V gives CDR1 SGHRS, CDR2 YFSETQ. Germline trimming cut 0 bases from V and 4 bases from J; bases unmatched to any gene: 4.

The sample in question was PBMCs from the stem cell graft donor, obtained from the stem cell graft. The chain joins TRBV5-1 to TRBJ1-1, with TRBD1 matching over 9 bases. This sequence originates from a human donor who donated a stem cell graft to a child with acute lymphoblastic leukemia. CDR3 loop: CASSLAGTGRTEAFF. For the CDR3, the DNA is TGCGCCAGCAGCTTGGCCGGGACAGGGCGCACTGAAGCTTTCTTT.